This is a list of T cell receptor beta chains from one sample in a study of cytomegalovirus exposure and HLA in healthy donors. Profiling relied on immunoSEQ multiplex PCR, and the TCRdb table lists in-frame clones only, not all of them. The sample lists 210,000 or so clones, about 74% seen once, with roughly a sixth in the top ten. The source material was PBMCs. All receptors derive from a man in his forties in good health and CMV-seronegative. CDR3s include the opening cysteine and the closing phenylalanine or tryptophan. D genes are given only for firm matches. Expanded clones are given a class, and other clones once, few, many or no size at all.

TRBV6-4	TRBJ2-1	-	TRBD1	TGTGCCAGCAGTGTGGGACAGGGCGGCTACAATGAGCAGTTCTTC	CASSVGQGGYNEQFF
TRBV28	TRBJ1-1	-	TRBD1	TGTGCCAGTTCGACAGGGACCACTGAAGCTTTCTTT	CASSTGTTEAFF
TRBV5-6	TRBJ1-1	-	TRBD1	TGTGCCAGCAGCTTGGCCGGACAGGGTACTGAAGCTTTCTTT	CASSLAGQGTEAFF
TRBV28	TRBJ2-3	once	TRBD2	TGTGCCAGCTGGCTAGCGGGAGGGAGTGGGACAGATACGCAGTATTTT	CASWLAGGSGTDTQYF
TRBV5-6	TRBJ1-5	-	-	TGTGCCAGCAGCCTGTTAGGGGTTAGCAATCAGCCCCAGCATTTT	CASSLLGVSNQPQHF
TRBV7-8	TRBJ1-5	-	-	TGTGCCAGCAGCCTGGTCGCCAGGGCGGGAAATCAGCCCCAGCATTTT	CASSLVARAGNQPQHF
TRBV9	TRBJ1-2	-	-	TGTGCCAGCAGCGGCGACGGGAGCGGGTATGGCTACACCTTC	CASSGDGSGYGYTF
TRBV30	TRBJ2-3	-	-	TGTGCCTGGGGAGAAAGCGCAGATACGCAGTATTTT	CAWGESADTQYF
TRBV7-3	TRBJ2-2	-	-	TGTGCCAGCAGCTTAAGACAGGTTTCGAACACCGGGGAGCTGTTTTTT	CASSLRQVSNTGELFF
TRBV19	TRBJ2-7	-	TRBD1	TGTGCCAGTAGTATACGGCAGGGGGCCTACGAGCAGTACTTC	CASSIRQGAYEQYF
TRBV19	TRBJ1-5	-	TRBD1	TGTGCCAGTAGTATGGACAGGGGGGTCCGAGGCAATCAGCCCCAGCATTTT	CASSMDRGVRGNQPQHF
TRBV28	TRBJ1-5	-	-	TGTGCCAGCAGGCAGGTGCTCAATCAGCCCCAGCATTTT	CASRQVLNQPQHF
TRBV5-6	TRBJ2-2	-	TRBD2	TGTGCCAGCAGCTTGGCGGGACTAGCGAAGTACCCCTACGTCGGGGAGCTGTTTTTT	CASSLAGLAKYPYVGELFF
TRBV6-5	TRBJ1-6	-	-	TGTGCCAGCAGTTACTCCAACTCCTATAATTCACCCCTCCACTTT	CASSYSNSYNSPLHF
TRBV4-2	TRBJ2-7	once	TRBD2	TGTGCCAGCAGCCAAGAAGTAGCGGGGGGCCCCTACGAGCAGTACTTC	CASSQEVAGGPYEQYF
TRBV7-9	TRBJ2-1	-	TRBD2	TGTGCCAGCAGCCCTGGGGGACTAGCGACGACGTTTAATGAGCAGTTCTTC	CASSPGGLATTFNEQFF
TRBV5-1	TRBJ1-4	-	-	TGCGCCAGCAGCTGGGGGACTTTGAGGGAAAAACTGTTTTTT	CASSWGTLREKLFF
TRBV2	TRBJ2-3	-	-	TGTGCCAGCAGTGAAAGGACTCCTCATTTT	CASSERTPHF
TRBV6-5	TRBJ2-1	-	TRBD2	TGTGCCAGCAGTTACTCCTCTAGCGGGAGAAATGAGCAGTTCTTC	CASSYSSSGRNEQFF
TRBV29-1	TRBJ1-2	-	-	TGCAGCGTTGAAGAGGGGGCCGGTGGCTACACCTTC	CSVEEGAGGYTF
TRBV28	TRBJ1-4	-	-	TGTGCCAGCAGTACCCCCCCCGGGGGGCGCGAAGAAAAACTGTTTTTT	CASSTPPGGREEKLFF
TRBV4-1	TRBJ2-1	-	TRBD2	TGCGCCAGCAGCCAAGGGCTAGCGGGAGGTTACAATGAGCAGTTCTTC	CASSQGLAGGYNEQFF
TRBV27	TRBJ1-3	-	-	TGTGCCAGCTCTCCGGCACAGTTAAAGGTGAACACCATATATTTT	CASSPAQLKVNTIYF
TRBV9	TRBJ1-6	few	-	TGTGCCAGCAGCGTAGCCGGACAGAATACCTATAATTCACCCCTCCACTTT	CASSVAGQNTYNSPLHF
TRBV12-5	TRBJ2-7	-	TRBD2	TGTGCTAGTGGCTCGGAGACTAGCGGTACCTTCTCCTACGAGCAGTACTTC	CASGSETSGTFSYEQYF
TRBV7-2	TRBJ1-1	-	-	TGTGCCAGCAGCTTAGTATTAGGGGTCACTGAAGCTTTCTTT	CASSLVLGVTEAFF
TRBV7-2	TRBJ1-3	-	-	TGTGCCAGCAGCTTGGGCAGGGGTGGTGGAAACACCATATATTTT	CASSLGRGGGNTIYF
TRBV6-5	TRBJ1-5	-	TRBD1	TGTGCCAGCAAAACAGGGGGCGCGGTGGGTCAGCCCCAGCATTTT	CASKTGGAVGQPQHF
TRBV2	TRBJ2-3	-	-	TGTGCCAGCAGGCCCCGGGACACAGATACGCAGTATTTT	CASRPRDTDTQYF
TRBV11-2	TRBJ2-3	-	TRBD2	TGTGCCAGCAGCTTAGCACTAGCGGTCCCGACAGATACGCAGTATTTT	CASSLALAVPTDTQYF
TRBV10-2	TRBJ1-2	-	TRBD1	TGCGCCAGCAGTGGGCTGGGACAGGGGACGTATGGCTACACCTTC	CASSGLGQGTYGYTF
TRBV5-1	TRBJ2-1	-	-	TGCGCCAGCAGCTACCGACAACTAGTGGGTCCCAATGAGCAGTTCTTC	CASSYRQLVGPNEQFF
TRBV28	TRBJ1-2	-	-	TGTGCCAGCAGTTTTCCCAGGTGGGGAGACTATGGCTACACCTTC	CASSFPRWGDYGYTF
TRBV7-2	TRBJ2-4	once	TRBD2	TGTGCCACCCGGGGGGGGGCCGTAGCCAAAAACATTCAGTACTTC	CATRGGAVAKNIQYF
TRBV4-1	TRBJ2-7	once	-	TGCGCCAGCAGCCAAGACGGGACCTACGAGCAGTACTTC	CASSQDGTYEQYF
TRBV6-5	TRBJ1-5	-	-	TGTGCCAGCAGTCCACACGACAGAATCAATCAGCCCCAGCATTTT	CASSPHDRINQPQHF
TRBV5-1	TRBJ1-1	-	-	TGCGCCAGCAGCGGGCTTACGGCTGAAGCTTTCTTT	CASSGLTAEAFF
TRBV18	TRBJ2-2	-	TRBD1	TGTGCCAGCTCATCAAAACAGGGGGCGTCCGGGGAGCTGTTTTTT	CASSSKQGASGELFF
TRBV19	TRBJ1-5	-	-	TGTGCCAGTCTCGGAGGGGGGGGTACTTCCCAGCCCCAGCATTTT	CASLGGGGTSQPQHF
TRBV6-5	TRBJ1-6	-	TRBD1	TGTGCCAGCAGTTACACGGGGCAGGGGGGAAATTCACCCCTCCACTTT	CASSYTGQGGNSPLHF
TRBV6-5	TRBJ2-7	-	TRBD1	TGTGCCAGCAGCGGGACAGGGGTCTACGAGCAGTACTTC	CASSGTGVYEQYF